This T cell receptor beta chain was captured by sequencing in a study of T cells in narcolepsy. Study details: Healthy controls were enrolled alongside patients with narcolepsy type 1 or type 2.

Profiling relied on immunoSEQ multiplex PCR, and the TCRdb table lists in-frame clones only, not all of them. The sample consists of some 30,000 clones, 70% to 90% of them appearing once. The CDR3 runs to 15 residues. The germline V gene has CDR1 MDHEN and CDR2 SYDVKM. Trimming stripped 2 bases from V and 2 bases from J, with 12 bases between. This TCR came from a human donor in good health. The chain uses TRBV28 and TRBJ2-5; perhaps TRBD1 as D (7 bases). Source material: memory (CD45RA-) CD4+ T cells from blood. CDR3 nucleotide sequence: TGTGCCAGCAGTTTAATCCAGGGGGGACAAGAGACCCAGTACTTC. Its protein product is CASSLIQGGQETQYF. The full variable domain, completed using reference TRBV28 and TRBJ2-5, is DVKVTQSSRYLVKRTGEKVFLECVQDMDHENMFWYRQDPGLGLRLIYFSYDVKMKEKGDIPEGYSVSREKKERFSLILESASTNQTSMYLCASSLIQGGQETQYFGPGTRLLVL.